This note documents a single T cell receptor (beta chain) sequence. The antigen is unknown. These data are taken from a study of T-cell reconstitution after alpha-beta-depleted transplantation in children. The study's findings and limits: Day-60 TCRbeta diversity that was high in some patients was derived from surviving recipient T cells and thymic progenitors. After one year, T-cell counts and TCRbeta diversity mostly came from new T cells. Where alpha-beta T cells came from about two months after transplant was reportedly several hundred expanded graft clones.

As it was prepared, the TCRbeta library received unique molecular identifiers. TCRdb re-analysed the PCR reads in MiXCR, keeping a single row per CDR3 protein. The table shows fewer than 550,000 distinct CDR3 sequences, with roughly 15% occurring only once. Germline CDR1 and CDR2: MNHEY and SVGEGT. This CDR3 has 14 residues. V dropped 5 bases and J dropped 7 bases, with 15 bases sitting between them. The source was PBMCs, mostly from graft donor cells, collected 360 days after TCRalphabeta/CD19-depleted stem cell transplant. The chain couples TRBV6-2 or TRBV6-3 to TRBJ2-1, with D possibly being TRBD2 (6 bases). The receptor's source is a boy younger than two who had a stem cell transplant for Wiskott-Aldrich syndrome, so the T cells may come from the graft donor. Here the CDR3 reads CASSRVTSWNEQFF. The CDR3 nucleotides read TGTGCCAGCAGTCGCGTGACTAGTTGGAATGAGCAGTTCTTC.